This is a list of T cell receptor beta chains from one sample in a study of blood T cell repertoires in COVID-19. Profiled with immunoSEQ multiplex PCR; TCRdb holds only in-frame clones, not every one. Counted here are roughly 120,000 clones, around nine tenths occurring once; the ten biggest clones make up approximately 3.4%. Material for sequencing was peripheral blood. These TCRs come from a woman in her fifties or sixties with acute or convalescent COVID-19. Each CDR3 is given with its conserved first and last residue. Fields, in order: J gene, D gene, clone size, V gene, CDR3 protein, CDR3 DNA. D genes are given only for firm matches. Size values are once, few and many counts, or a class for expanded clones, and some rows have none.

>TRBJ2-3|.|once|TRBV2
CASNNYYPGTDTQYF
TGTGCCAGCAACAATTACTACCCCGGAACAGATACGCAGTATTTT
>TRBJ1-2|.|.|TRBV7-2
CASTLDWAGDGYTF
TGTGCCAGCACCCTAGATTGGGCAGGGGATGGCTACACCTTC
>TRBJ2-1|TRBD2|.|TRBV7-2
CASSSFRAGTNEQFF
TGTGCCAGCAGTTCCTTTCGAGCGGGAACCAATGAGCAGTTCTTC
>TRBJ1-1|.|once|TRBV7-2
CASSLSGPFTEAFF
TGTGCCAGCAGCTTGTCAGGGCCCTTCACTGAAGCTTTCTTT
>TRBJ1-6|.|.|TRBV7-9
CASSPAGLNSPLHF
TGTGCCAGCAGCCCGGCGGGGCTTAATTCACCCCTCCACTTT
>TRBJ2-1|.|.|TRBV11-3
CASSFPAGKSNDNEQFF
TGTGCCAGCAGCTTCCCGGCGGGGAAGAGTAATGACAATGAGCAGTTCTTC
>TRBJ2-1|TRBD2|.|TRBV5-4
CASSLERESYNEQFF
TGTGCCAGCAGCTTGGAGCGGGAGTCCTACAATGAGCAGTTCTTC
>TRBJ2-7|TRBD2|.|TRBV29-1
CSVTRTSGGRLDEQYF
TGCAGCGTTACCCGGACTAGCGGGGGCCGTTTGGACGAGCAGTACTTC
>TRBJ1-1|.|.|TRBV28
CASSKVGRTENTEAFF
TGTGCCAGCAGCAAAGTGGGGCGTACAGAGAACACTGAAGCTTTCTTT
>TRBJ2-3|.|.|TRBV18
CASSPGGLSTDTQYF
TGTGCCAGCTCACCAGGAGGCCTTAGCACAGATACGCAGTATTTT
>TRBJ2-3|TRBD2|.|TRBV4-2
CASSQGSGSDTQYF
TGTGCCAGCAGCCAAGGTAGCGGGAGTGATACGCAGTATTTT
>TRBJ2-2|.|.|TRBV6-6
CASSYEDTGELFF
TGTGCCAGCAGTTACGAGGACACCGGGGAGCTGTTTTTT
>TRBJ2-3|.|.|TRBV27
CASSLERSTDTQYF
TGTGCCAGCAGTTTAGAGCGGTCCACAGATACGCAGTATTTT
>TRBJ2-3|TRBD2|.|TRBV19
CASSIGIGLAASTDTQYF
TGTGCCAGTAGTATTGGGATCGGACTAGCGGCTAGCACAGATACGCAGTATTTT
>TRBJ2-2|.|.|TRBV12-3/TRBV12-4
CATRVLDTGELFF
TGTGCCACGAGGGTGCTGGACACCGGGGAGCTGTTTTTT
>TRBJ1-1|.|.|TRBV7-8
CASSLAFPDTEAFF
TGTGCCAGCAGCTTAGCGTTCCCCGACACTGAAGCTTTCTTT
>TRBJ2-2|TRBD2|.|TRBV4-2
CASSRGLAGGGTGELFF
TGTGCCAGCAGCCGAGGACTAGCGGGAGGGGGCACCGGGGAGCTGTTTTTT
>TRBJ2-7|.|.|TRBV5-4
CASSLRGADEQYF
TGTGCCAGCAGCTTACGGGGGGCGGACGAGCAGTACTTC
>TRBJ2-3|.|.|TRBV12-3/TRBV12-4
CASSLVRGDTQYF
TGTGCCAGCAGTTTGGTTCGGGGGGATACGCAGTATTTT
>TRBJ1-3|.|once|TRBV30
CAWSVQGGSTGNTIYF
TGTGCCTGGAGTGTACAGGGCGGATCAACTGGAAACACCATATATTTT
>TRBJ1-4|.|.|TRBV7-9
CASSLALSDFTNEKLFF
TGTGCCAGCAGCTTAGCGCTAAGTGATTTTACTAATGAAAAACTGTTTTTT
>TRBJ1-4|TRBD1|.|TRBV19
CASSIDWTGSPIEKLFF
TGTGCCAGTAGTATAGACTGGACAGGGAGCCCGATCGAAAAACTGTTTTTT
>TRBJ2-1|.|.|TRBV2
CASSDRGYNEQFF
TGTGCCAGCAGTGACAGGGGATACAATGAGCAGTTCTTC
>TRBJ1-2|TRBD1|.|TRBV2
CASSASGTGRAGYTF
TGTGCCAGCAGCGCCTCCGGGACAGGGAGGGCGGGCTACACCTTC
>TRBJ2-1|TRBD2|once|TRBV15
CATSTLAGGLLGEQFF
TGTGCCACCAGCACCCTAGCGGGAGGATTGCTCGGTGAGCAGTTCTTC
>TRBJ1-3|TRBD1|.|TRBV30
CAWSRTGQYSGNTIYF
TGTGCCTGGAGTAGGACAGGACAATACTCTGGAAACACCATATATTTT
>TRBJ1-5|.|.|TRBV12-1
CASSFFNRGRALPNSNQPQHF
TGTGCCAGCAGCTTTTTCAACAGGGGGCGAGCGCTTCCCAATAGCAATCAGCCCCAGCATTTT
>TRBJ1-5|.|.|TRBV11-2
CASSLPNQPQHF
TGTGCCAGCAGCTTACCGAATCAGCCCCAGCATTTT
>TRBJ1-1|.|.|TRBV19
CASSIQGLMNTEAFF
TGTGCCAGTAGTATACAGGGCCTTATGAACACTGAAGCTTTCTTT
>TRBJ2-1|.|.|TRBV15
CATSTGLAYNEQFF
TGTGCCACCAGCACGGGACTGGCTTACAATGAGCAGTTCTTC
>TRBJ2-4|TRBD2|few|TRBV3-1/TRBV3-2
CASSQRTSVLGNIQYF
TGTGCCAGCAGCCAAAGGACTAGTGTATTGGGAAACATTCAGTACTTC
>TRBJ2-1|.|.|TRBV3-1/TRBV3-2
CASSQGGGMRNNEQFF
TGTGCCAGCAGCCAAGGAGGCGGGATGAGGAACAATGAGCAGTTCTTC
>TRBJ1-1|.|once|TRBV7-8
CASSRHSNTEAFF
TGTGCCAGCAGCCGTCACAGTAACACTGAAGCTTTCTTT
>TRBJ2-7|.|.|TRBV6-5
CASSPPPGQYF
TGTGCCAGCAGTCCCCCCCCGGGGCAGTACTTC
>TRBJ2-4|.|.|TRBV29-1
CSGYRGGAKNIQYF
TGCAGCGGCTACAGGGGGGGCGCCAAAAACATTCAGTACTTC
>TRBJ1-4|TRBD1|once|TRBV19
CASSTWTGVHEKLFF
TGTGCCAGTAGTACCTGGACAGGGGTACATGAAAAACTGTTTTTT
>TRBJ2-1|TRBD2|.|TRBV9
CASSVEGRGLAGGGSYNEQFF
TGTGCCAGCAGCGTAGAAGGTAGGGGACTAGCGGGAGGGGGCTCCTACAATGAGCAGTTCTTC
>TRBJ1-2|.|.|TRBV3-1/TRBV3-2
CASSQDRGKPGYTF
TGTGCCAGCAGCCAAGACAGGGGAAAGCCTGGCTACACCTTC
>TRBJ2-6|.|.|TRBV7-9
CASSLALASSGANVLTF
TGTGCCAGCAGCTTAGCTTTGGCCAGCTCTGGGGCCAACGTCCTGACTTTC
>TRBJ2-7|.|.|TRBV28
CASRGAGSLYEQYF
TGTGCCAGCCGCGGGGCAGGATCCCTCTACGAGCAGTACTTC
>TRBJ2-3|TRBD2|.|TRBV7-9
CASSLGLAGPKDTQYF
TGTGCCAGCAGCTTAGGGCTAGCGGGGCCTAAGGATACGCAGTATTTT
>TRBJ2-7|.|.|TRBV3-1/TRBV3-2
CASSQVGDGSYEQYF
TGTGCCAGCAGCCAAGTCGGAGACGGTTCCTACGAGCAGTACTTC
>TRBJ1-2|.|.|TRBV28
CASSPSEGYGYTF
TGTGCCAGCAGCCCGAGCGAGGGATATGGCTACACCTTC